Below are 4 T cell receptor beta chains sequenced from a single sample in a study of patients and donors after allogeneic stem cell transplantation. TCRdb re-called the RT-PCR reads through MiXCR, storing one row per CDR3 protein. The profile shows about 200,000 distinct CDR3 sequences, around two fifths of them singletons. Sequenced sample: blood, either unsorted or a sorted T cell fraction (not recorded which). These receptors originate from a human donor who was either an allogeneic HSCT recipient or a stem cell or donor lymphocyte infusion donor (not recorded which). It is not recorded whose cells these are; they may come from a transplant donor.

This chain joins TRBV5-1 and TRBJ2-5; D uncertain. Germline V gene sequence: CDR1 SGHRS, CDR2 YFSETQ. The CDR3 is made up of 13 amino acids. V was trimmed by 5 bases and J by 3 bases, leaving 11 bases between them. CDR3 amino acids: CASSFLQKETQYF. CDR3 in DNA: TGCGCCAGCAGTTTTCTCCAAAAAGAGACCCAGTACTTC.

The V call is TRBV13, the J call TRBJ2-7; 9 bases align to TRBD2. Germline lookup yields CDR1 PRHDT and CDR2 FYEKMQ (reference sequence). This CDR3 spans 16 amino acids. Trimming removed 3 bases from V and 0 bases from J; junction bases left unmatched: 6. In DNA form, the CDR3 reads TGTGCCAGCAGCTTGGGACTAGCCCCAAGCTCCTACGAGCAGTACTTC. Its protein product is CASSLGLAPSSYEQYF.

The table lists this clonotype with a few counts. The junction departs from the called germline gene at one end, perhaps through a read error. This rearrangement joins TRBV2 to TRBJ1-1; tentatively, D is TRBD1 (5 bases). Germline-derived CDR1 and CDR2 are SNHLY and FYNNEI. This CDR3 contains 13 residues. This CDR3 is CASSGPGRAEAFF. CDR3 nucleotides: TGTGCCAGCAGTGGGCCAGGGCGGGCTGAAGCTTTTTTT.

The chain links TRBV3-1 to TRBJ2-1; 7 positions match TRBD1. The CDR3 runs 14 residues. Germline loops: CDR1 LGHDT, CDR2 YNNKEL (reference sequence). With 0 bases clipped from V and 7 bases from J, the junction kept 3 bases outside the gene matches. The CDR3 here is CASSQETGLNEQFF. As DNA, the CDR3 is TGTGCCAGCAGCCAAGAGACAGGGTTAAATGAGCAGTTCTTC.